The TCR beta chain described here comes from a study of OX40 agonist ivuxolimab in advanced cancers. Produced via immunoSEQ multiplex PCR; TCRdb's table is partial and in-frame only. The sample has around 46,000 clones, roughly 86% seen once; the top ten hold less than 15%. Worth noting for this clone: As yet, its antigen is unknown.

Trimming took off 1 base at V and 5 bases at J, with 12 bases between the two ends. This CDR3 comprises 14 residues. CDR1 and CDR2 (germline): SGHKS, YYEKEE (reference sequence). Findings of the study overall: The antigens recognized by the expanded peripheral T cells, that is their antigen specificity, were not determined. At 0.1 to 3.0 mg/kg, clonal expansion of CD4+ and CD8+ blood T cells had occurred by week 6.

This TCR was recovered from an adult with an advanced solid tumor such as melanoma, head and neck, liver or kidney cancer. The sequencing here drew on CD4+ or CD8+ T cells sorted from blood, taken in a trial of the OX40 agonist ivuxolimab. This chain uses TRBV5-5 with TRBJ1-1; D uncertain. Here the CDR3 DNA reads TGTGCCAGCAGCTTGTACGTTGGAGGGACTGAAGCTTTCTTT. Translating gives CASSLYVGGTEAFF.